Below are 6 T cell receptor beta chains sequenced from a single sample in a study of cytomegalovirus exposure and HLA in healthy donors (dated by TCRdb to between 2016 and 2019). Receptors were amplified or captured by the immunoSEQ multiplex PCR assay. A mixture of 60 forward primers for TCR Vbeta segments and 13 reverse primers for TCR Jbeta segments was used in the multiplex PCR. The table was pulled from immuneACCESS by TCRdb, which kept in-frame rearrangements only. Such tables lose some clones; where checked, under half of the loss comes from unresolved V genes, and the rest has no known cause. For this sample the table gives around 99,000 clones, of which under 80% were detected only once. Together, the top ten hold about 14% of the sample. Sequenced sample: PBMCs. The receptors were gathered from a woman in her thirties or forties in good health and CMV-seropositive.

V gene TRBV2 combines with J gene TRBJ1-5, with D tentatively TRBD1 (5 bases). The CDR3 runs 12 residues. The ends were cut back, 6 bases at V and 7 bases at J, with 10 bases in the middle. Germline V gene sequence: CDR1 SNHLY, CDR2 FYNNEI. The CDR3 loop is CASSRVGQPQHF. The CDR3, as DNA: TGTGCCAGCAGCAGGGTGGGGCAGCCCCAGCATTTT.

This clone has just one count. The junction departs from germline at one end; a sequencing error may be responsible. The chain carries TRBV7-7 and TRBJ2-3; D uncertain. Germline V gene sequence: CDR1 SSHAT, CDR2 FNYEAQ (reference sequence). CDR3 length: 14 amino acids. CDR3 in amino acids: CASSLTLYTDTQYF. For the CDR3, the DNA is TGTGCTAGCAGCTTAACCCTCTACACAGATACGCAGTATTTT.

The CDR3 loop is CASSSSYRYTF. The DNA of the CDR3 is TGTGCCAGCAGTTCGAGTTATCGCTACACCTTC. The chain uses TRBV28 and TRBJ1-2; D gene ambiguous. The CDR3 runs 11 residues. Deletions cut 4 bases from V and 9 bases from J, with 9 bases between. Germline V CDR1 and CDR2: MDHEN, SYDVKM.

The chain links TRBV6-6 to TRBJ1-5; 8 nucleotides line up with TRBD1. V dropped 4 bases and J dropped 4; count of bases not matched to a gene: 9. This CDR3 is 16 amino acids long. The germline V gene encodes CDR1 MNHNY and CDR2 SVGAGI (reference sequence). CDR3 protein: CASSSPDRENNQPQHF. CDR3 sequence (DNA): TGTGCCAGCAGTTCCCCGGACAGGGAGAATAATCAGCCCCAGCATTTT.

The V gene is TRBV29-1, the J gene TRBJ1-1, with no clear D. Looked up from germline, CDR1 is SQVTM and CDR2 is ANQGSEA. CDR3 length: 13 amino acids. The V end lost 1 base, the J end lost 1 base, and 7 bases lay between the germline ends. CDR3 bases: TGCAGCGTTGAAGGTAGCAGGAACACTGAAGCTTTCTTT. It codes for CSVEGSRNTEAFF. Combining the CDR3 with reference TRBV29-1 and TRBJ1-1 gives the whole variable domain SAVISQKPSRDICQRGTSLTIQCQVDSQVTMMFWYRQQPGQSLTLIATANQGSEATYESGFVIDKFPISRPNLTFSTLTVSNMSPEDSSIYLCSVEGSRNTEAFFGQGTRLTVV.

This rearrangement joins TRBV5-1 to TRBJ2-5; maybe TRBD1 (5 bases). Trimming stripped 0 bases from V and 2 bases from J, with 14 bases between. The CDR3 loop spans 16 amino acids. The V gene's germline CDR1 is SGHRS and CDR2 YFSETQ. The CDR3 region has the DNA TGCGCCAGCAGCTTGGTTCTGGGTGGGGCTCAAGAGACCCAGTACTTC. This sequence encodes CASSLVLGGAQETQYF.